This TCR beta chain comes out of a study of blood T cell repertoires in COVID-19. For the study at large: Whether acute or convalescent, the COVID-19 samples came from the United States, Italy and Spain. PBMCs, B-cell-depleted T cells, or T cells provided the cDNA or gDNA that made up the material.

Those enrolled in Seattle joined during active infection and were followed longitudinally afterward. Germline V gene data show CDR1 as SGHTA and CDR2 as FQGNSA. This CDR3 contains 14 residues. Trimming left V 6 bases short and J 3 bases short, with 14 bases between. In the study's own analysis: Reference gene primer amplification gave estimated nucleated cell counts. Clones were read by immunoSEQ multiplex PCR, and TCRdb kept only the in-frame ones, dropping some. V and J calls plus clone size are reproduced from that table; the DNA served to infer D and trimming. The sample lists about 240,000 clones, about 85% occurring once.

The TCR was taken from a woman aged 50 to 60 with COVID-19, enrolled during active disease. The sample was peripheral blood. The rearrangement links TRBV7-2 to TRBJ1-2; no reliable D call. CDR3 sequence reads: CASSLSWGDYGYTF. The CDR3 nucleotides read TGTGCCAGCAGTCTTTCGTGGGGAGACTATGGCTACACCTTC. The full variable domain, in which reference TRBV7-2 and TRBJ1-2 provide the parts outside the CDR3, is GAGVSQSPSNKVTEKGKDVELRCDPISGHTALYWYRQSLGQGLEFLIYFQGNSAPDKSGLPSDRFSAERTGGSVSTLTIQRTQQEDSAVYLCASSLSWGDYGYTFGSGTRLTVV.